What follows are 32 T cell receptor beta chains derived from one specimen sequenced in a study of shared clonotypes between healthy human individuals. Selected positively for CCR7 and CD45RO-negative, naive CD8 cells excluded terminally differentiated effector memory CD45RA+ cells. The method was immunoSEQ multiplex PCR; TCRdb's version includes in-frame clones alone and lacks a portion of them. The table has around 700,000 clones, roughly nine tenths seen once. The specimen was naive CD8+ T cells sorted from blood. The receptors shown here come from a man aged 25-45 years in good health.

The V call is TRBV4-2, the J call TRBJ2-5, with 10 bases fitting TRBD2. CDR1 is LGHNA, CDR2 YNFKEQ, per germline. The CDR3 extends over 16 amino acids. The V and J ends lost 0 bases and 10 bases, in that order; junction bases with no gene match: 11. CDR3 region: CASSQEAMASGSFQYF. CDR3 coding DNA: TGTGCCAGCAGCCAAGAGGCTATGGCTAGCGGGAGTTTCCAGTACTTC.

The V and J genes are TRBV7-9 and TRBJ2-1; TRBD1 might be the D (5 bases). The CDR3 runs 11 residues. Germline CDR1 is SEHNR and CDR2 is FQNEAQ (reference sequence). The V gene lost 5 bases and the J gene lost 9 bases, with 8 bases spanning the gap. The DNA for the CDR3 is TGTGCCAGCAGCCTAGACAGTGAGCAGTTCTTC. Protein: CASSLDSEQFF. Together with reference TRBV7-9 and TRBJ2-1, the CDR3 gives the full variable domain: DTGVSQNPRHKITKRGQNVTFRCDPISEHNRLYWYRQTLGQGPEFLTYFQNEAQLEKSRLLSDRFSAERPKGSFSTLEIQRTEQGDSAMYLCASSLDSEQFFGPGTRLTVL.

The V call is TRBV6-5, the J call TRBJ2-7; 7 bases agree with TRBD2. The ends lost 3 bases at V and 3 bases at J; junction bases unmatched: 5. The CDR3 contains 14 residues. Germline loops: CDR1 MNHEY, CDR2 SVGAGI. CDR3 nucleotide sequence: TGTGCCAGCAGTTATGTTGGGAGGGGCTACGAGCAGTACTTC. It specifies CASSYVGRGYEQYF.

About this clone: The sample has other DNA sequences that encode this CDR3 too. This chain links TRBV27 with TRBJ2-1; 13 bases match TRBD2. Losses at the gene ends were 6 bases for V and 7 bases for J; bases not matched to a gene: 6. Germline lookup yields CDR1 MNHEY and CDR2 SMNVEV (reference sequence). The CDR3 runs to 15 residues. CDR3 sequence (DNA): TGTGCCAGCAGCCCCGGACTAGCGGGAGTGAATGAGCAGTTCTTC. Encoded protein: CASSPGLAGVNEQFF.

The chain has TRBV28 and TRBJ2-2, with D possibly TRBD2 on 6 matching bases. Trimming took 5 bases from V and 0 from J, leaving 16 bases between them. CDR1 is MDHEN and CDR2 is SYDVKM in the germline V gene. This CDR3 spans 17 amino acids. The CDR3 loop is CASSDRLAGPNTGELFF. CDR3 DNA sequence: TGTGCCAGCAGTGATAGATTGGCGGGACCGAACACCGGGGAGCTGTTTTTT. The full variable domain, its missing parts supplied by reference TRBV28 and TRBJ2-2, is DVKVTQSSRYLVKRTGEKVFLECVQDMDHENMFWYRQDPGLGLRLIYFSYDVKMKEKGDIPEGYSVSREKKERFSLILESASTNQTSMYLCASSDRLAGPNTGELFFGEGSRLTVL.

The V call is TRBV29-1, the J call TRBJ2-2, with D possibly TRBD1 on 6 matching bases. V was clipped by 3 bases and J by 2 bases, with 13 bases between them. The germline gives CDR1 SQVTM, CDR2 ANQGSEA. The CDR3 spans 15 residues. Here the CDR3 reads CSVDRGRGNTGELFF. In DNA form, the CDR3 reads TGCAGCGTTGATAGGGGCAGGGGTAACACCGGGGAGCTGTTTTTT.

The V call is TRBV7-2, the J call TRBJ2-7, with D tentatively TRBD2 (7 bases). Trimming stripped 3 bases from V and 3 bases from J, with 9 bases between. This CDR3 region has 13 residues. Germline V gives CDR1 SGHTA, CDR2 FQGNSA. DNA for the CDR3: TGTGCCAGCAGCTTCGGGGGGCTCTACGAGCAGTACTTC. It encodes CASSFGGLYEQYF.

J is TRBJ2-7 and V is TRBV30; D might be TRBD2 (6 bases). Trimming shortened V by 5 bases and J by 1 base, and 15 bases separated the two germline ends. The CDR3 runs to 14 residues. CDR1 GTSNPN and CDR2 SVGIG come from the germline V gene (reference sequence). As DNA, the CDR3 is TGTGCCTGGGGGACCTGGCGGGATTCCTACGAGCAGTACTTC. This codes for CAWGTWRDSYEQYF.

This chain uses TRBV14 with TRBJ2-6, with D unresolved. Germline loops: CDR1 SGHDN, CDR2 FVKESK. The CDR3 consists of 19 residues. Trimming pared 0 bases from V and 0 bases from J, leaving 15 bases between. CDR3 bases: TGTGCCAGCAGCCAAGATTTCAGACGAAAAAACTCTGGGGCCAACGTCCTGACTTTC. It specifies CASSQDFRRKNSGANVLTF.

This sequence joins TRBV6-6 and TRBJ2-6; a weak D match, TRBD1 (6 bases). V lost 10 bases and J lost 4, with 17 bases in between. Germline CDR1 is MNHNY and CDR2 is SVGAGI (reference sequence). The CDR3 is 15 residues long. The CDR3 DNA is TGTGCCACACTCAGGGGCCTTGGGGGGGCCAACGTCCTGACTTTC. Its translation: CATLRGLGGANVLTF.

The V gene is TRBV27, the J gene TRBJ1-1; D is unclear. The ends were cut back, 6 bases at V and 4 bases at J, with 12 bases in the middle. Germline V gene lookup returns CDR1 MNHEY and CDR2 SMNVEV (reference sequence). This CDR3 has 13 residues. This chain's CDR3 is CASSPRLTTEAFF. In nucleotides, the CDR3 is TGTGCCAGCAGCCCTAGACTGACCACTGAAGCTTTCTTT.

The count of this clone is one. The V and J genes are TRBV7-8 and TRBJ2-7; 8 nucleotides align to TRBD2. V shed 6 bases and J 7 bases; nucleotides not matched to a gene: 14. CDR1 is SGHVS, CDR2 FQNEAQ, per germline. This CDR3 comprises 15 residues. CDR3: CASSSTAGLAQEQYF. In nucleotides, the CDR3 is TGTGCCAGCAGTTCCACAGCAGGACTAGCTCAGGAGCAGTACTTC.

The rearrangement uses TRBV13 and TRBJ1-2, with D hard to call. The CDR3 runs to 14 residues. The V gene's germline CDR1 is PRHDT and CDR2 FYEKMQ (reference sequence). V lost 0 bases, J lost 3 bases, and 8 bases lay in between. The CDR3 is CASSLGGSDYGYTF. CDR3 coding DNA: TGTGCCAGCAGCTTAGGTGGAAGTGACTATGGCTACACCTTC.

The chain carries TRBV7-2 and TRBJ2-5; 10 bases agree with TRBD2. Germline-derived CDR1 and CDR2 are SGHTA and FQGNSA. The CDR3 has 17 residues. V gave up 1 base and J gave up 7 bases; unmatched junction bases: 12. For the CDR3, the DNA is TGTGCCAGCAGCTTAGTTCTAGCGGGAGCCTTCCTCTCGACCCAGTACTTC. Amino acids: CASSLVLAGAFLSTQYF.

The chain joins TRBV11-2 to TRBJ2-7, with D perhaps matching TRBD1 or TRBD2 (6 bases each). The CDR3 is 15 residues long. Germline CDR1 SGHAT, CDR2 FQNNGV. Trimming shortened V by 1 base and J by 5 bases, and 15 bases separated the two germline ends. This CDR3 reads CASSLGGGGLDEQYF. CDR3 nucleotides: TGTGCCAGCAGCTTAGGCGGTGGGGGGCTTGACGAGCAGTACTTC.

The CDR3 DNA sequence: TGCGCCAGCAGTGGGGGAGCCCCGCGGGGCTACACCTTC. Its translation is CASSGGAPRGYTF. The chain has TRBV10-2 and TRBJ1-2; D unresolved. CDR1 and CDR2 (germline): WSHSY, SAAADI. The CDR3 is 13 residues long. Trimming took off 4 bases at V and 8 bases at J, with 14 bases between the two ends.

In nucleotides, the CDR3 is TGTGCCAGCAGCTCCTTAGGGGGGATGTTCTTC. Encoded protein: CASSSLGGMFF. The V call is TRBV11-2, the J call TRBJ2-1, with D tentatively TRBD1 or TRBD2 (6 bases each). Germline lookup yields CDR1 SGHAT and CDR2 FQNNGV. This CDR3 contains 11 residues. Trimming shortened V by 4 bases and J by 15 bases, and 13 bases separated the two germline ends.

The V and J genes are TRBV18 and TRBJ2-7; 12 bases are shared with TRBD1. CDR1 KGHSH and CDR2 LQKENI come from the germline V gene. J lost 7 bases, V lost 6 bases, and 10 bases had no gene match. CDR3 length: 15 residues. CDR3 DNA: TGTGCCAGCTCCTCCCCGGGACAGGGGGCGAGAGAGCAGTACTTC. This translates into CASSSPGQGAREQYF.

The V gene is TRBV27, the J gene TRBJ2-7, with a tentative D call TRBD2 (6 bases). Germline CDR1 reads MNHEY; CDR2 reads SMNVEV (reference sequence). The CDR3 runs 14 residues. V lost 5 bases, J lost 5 bases, and 16 bases lay in between. CDR3 residues: CASSPGLARHEQYF. As DNA, the CDR3 is TGTGCCAGCAGTCCCGGGCTAGCGAGGCACGAGCAGTACTTC.

The rearrangement uses TRBV15 and TRBJ2-3, with 7 bases identical to TRBD2. J lost 0 bases, V lost 5 bases, and 5 bases had no gene match. Per germline, CDR1 LNHNV and CDR2 YYDKDF (reference sequence). This CDR3 spans 15 amino acids. The CDR3 region is CATSWVAGSTDTQYF. DNA of the CDR3: TGTGCCACCAGCTGGGTAGCGGGTAGCACAGATACGCAGTATTTT. Full variable domain (outside the CDR3, taken from reference TRBV15 and TRBJ2-3): DAMVIQNPRYQVTQFGKPVTLSCSQTLNHNVMYWYQQKSSQAPKLLFHYYDKDFNNEADTPDNFQSRRPNTSFCFLDIRSPGLGDTAMYLCATSWVAGSTDTQYFGPGTRLTVL.

The chain uses TRBV14 and TRBJ2-7; D is unresolved. Germline V gene data show CDR1 as SGHDN and CDR2 as FVKESK. V was pared by 1 base and J by 0 bases, with 10 bases between. This CDR3 comprises 15 residues. The CDR3 nucleotides are TGTGCCAGCAGCCAAGGCATATCGAGCTCCTACGAGCAGTACTTC. It codes for CASSQGISSSYEQYF.

The rearrangement uses TRBV4-1 and TRBJ1-4, with D unclear. The germline V gene has CDR1 MGHRA and CDR2 YSYEKL. This CDR3 is built from 13 residues. Trimming left V 8 bases short and J 6 bases short, with 13 bases between. The CDR3 DNA reads TGCGCCAGCTACGACCAGCGGTATGAAAAACTGTTTTTT. Protein sequence: CASYDQRYEKLFF.

This clone was counted once. The chain combines TRBV27 with TRBJ2-3, with D hard to call. Between the trimmed V and J ends, which lost 1 base and 2 bases, there was a span of 7 bases. The CDR3 is 14 amino acids. In germline, CDR1 is MNHEY, CDR2 SMNVEV (reference sequence). CDR3 sequence (DNA): TGTGCCAGCAGTTTATACGGCCCCACAGATACGCAGTATTTT. Translating gives CASSLYGPTDTQYF.

The genes are TRBV18 and TRBJ2-7; D perhaps matches TRBD2 (5 bases). Germline loops: CDR1 KGHSH, CDR2 LQKENI. This CDR3 spans 16 amino acids. The germline V and J ends were trimmed by 0 bases and 3 bases, with 15 bases remaining between them. The chain's CDR3 is CASSPPGPGFRYEQYF. CDR3 DNA: TGTGCCAGCTCACCACCGGGTCCGGGGTTCCGCTACGAGCAGTACTTC. Combining the CDR3 with reference TRBV18 and TRBJ2-7 gives the whole variable domain NAGVMQNPRHLVRRRGQEARLRCSPMKGHSHVYWYRQLPEEGLKFMVYLQKENIIDESGMPKERFSAEFPKEGPSILRIQQVVRGDSAAYFCASSPPGPGFRYEQYFGPGTRLTVT.

The CDR3 sequence is CASSLGEPGRTAAAEQYF. CDR3 coding DNA: TGTGCCAGCAGCTTGGGAGAGCCAGGACGGACTGCCGCCGCCGAGCAGTACTTC. The V call is TRBV7-2, the J call TRBJ2-7, with D perhaps matching TRBD2 (5 bases). Trimming cost V 3 bases and J 6 bases, with 27 bases left between them. There are 18 residues in the CDR3. Germline assignment: CDR1 SGHTA and CDR2 FQGNSA.

V and J are TRBV5-1 and TRBJ2-1; D tentatively fits TRBD1 or TRBD2 (5 bases each). Germline CDR1 is SGHRS and CDR2 is YFSETQ. Trimming took 5 bases from V and 4 from J, leaving 10 bases between them. The CDR3 spans 13 residues. DNA for the CDR3: TGCGCCAGCAGGGGGCCGGGGTACAATGAGCAGTTCTTC. Residues: CASRGPGYNEQFF.

The chain employs TRBV7-3 and TRBJ2-2; D unresolved. Trimming took off 4 bases at V and 5 bases at J, with 5 bases between the two ends. The CDR3 spans 12 residues. Germline assignment: CDR1 SGHTA and CDR2 FQGTGA. CDR3: CASSWVTGELFF. As DNA, the CDR3 is TGTGCCAGCAGCTGGGTGACCGGGGAGCTGTTTTTT.

The chain is built from TRBV2 and TRBJ2-7; D is perhaps TRBD1 (5 bases). The CDR3 consists of 15 residues. The V end lost 2 bases, the J end lost 0 bases, and 11 bases lay between the germline ends. In germline, CDR1 is SNHLY, CDR2 FYNNEI. CDR3 in DNA: TGTGCCAGCAGTGAATGGGGTGACAGCTCCTACGAGCAGTACTTC. This translates into CASSEWGDSSYEQYF.

The genes are TRBV25-1 and TRBJ2-3; 7 bases agree with TRBD2. Germline assignment: CDR1 MGHDK and CDR2 SYGVNS. Trimming took 8 bases from V and 3 from J; bases not matched to a gene: 11. CDR3 length equals 15 residues. The CDR3 region is CASLEPAGRTDTQYF. DNA for the CDR3: TGTGCCAGCCTCGAGCCAGCGGGAAGGACAGATACGCAGTATTTT.

This clone was seen only once. This sequence joins TRBV9 and TRBJ2-3, with D maybe TRBD1 (5 bases). Germline V gene data show CDR1 as SGDLS and CDR2 as YYNGEE. The CDR3 totals 14 residues. V lost 5 bases, J lost 2 bases, and 12 bases lay in between. The CDR3 sequence is CASSLAGITDTQYF. The CDR3 coding sequence is TGTGCCAGCAGTTTGGCAGGGATCACAGATACGCAGTATTTT. Full variable domain (missing parts from reference TRBV9 and TRBJ2-3): DSGVTQTPKHLITATGQRVTLRCSPRSGDLSVYWYQQSLDQGLQFLIQYYNGEERAKGNILERFSAQQFPDLHSELNLSSLELGDSALYFCASSLAGITDTQYFGPGTRLTVL.

The gene calls are TRBV18 and TRBJ2-1, with D possibly matching TRBD2 (5 bases). The V end lost 4 bases, the J end lost 0 bases, and 10 bases lay between the germline ends. The germline V gene encodes CDR1 KGHSH and CDR2 LQKENI. The CDR3 loop spans 15 amino acids. CDR3 sequence: CASSLSGSSYNEQFF. The CDR3 nucleotides read TGTGCCAGCTCACTGTCGGGGAGCTCCTACAATGAGCAGTTCTTC.

V and J are TRBV4-1 and TRBJ2-1; D is perhaps TRBD2 (5 bases). Trimming pared 0 bases from V and 2 bases from J, leaving 5 bases between. From germline, CDR1 is MGHRA and CDR2 YSYEKL. This CDR3 region has 14 residues. The CDR3 sequence: CASSQEAAYNEQFF. CDR3 nucleotide sequence: TGCGCCAGCAGCCAAGAAGCGGCCTACAATGAGCAGTTCTTC.